Shown below are 32 T cell receptor beta chains from a single sample sequenced in a study of blood T cell repertoires in COVID-19. Assay used: immunoSEQ multiplex PCR; TCRdb lists only in-frame clones, some missing. This sample has about half a million clones; 70% to 90% occur once, and the top ten carry 3.2%. The sample consisted of peripheral blood. These receptors all stem from a human donor in a cohort sampled during active COVID-19.

This chain connects TRBV30 to TRBJ2-1, with 9 bases identical to TRBD2. Losses at the gene ends were 0 bases for V and 8 bases for J; bases not matched to a gene: 8. Germline V gives CDR1 GTSNPN, CDR2 SVGIG (reference sequence). The CDR3 spans 15 residues. The CDR3 is CAWSVKSSGVYEQFF. The CDR3, as DNA: TGTGCCTGGAGTGTAAAGTCTAGCGGGGTCTATGAGCAGTTCTTC.

This sequence joins TRBV7-2 and TRBJ2-1; 15 bases agree with TRBD2. The CDR3 consists of 15 residues. Unmatched junction bases numbered 4, after V lost 5 bases and J lost 8 bases. In germline, CDR1 is SGHTA, CDR2 FQGNSA. The CDR3 coding sequence is TGTGCCAGCAGCCCAGGACTAGCGGGAGGGTATGAGCAGTTCTTC. Its protein is CASSPGLAGGYEQFF.

This sequence joins TRBV30 and TRBJ2-1; a possible D gene is TRBD1 (5 bases). Per germline, CDR1 GTSNPN and CDR2 SVGIG (reference sequence). V was trimmed by 2 bases and J by 2 bases, leaving 10 bases between them. This CDR3 region has 14 residues. The chain's CDR3 is CAWSQTGTYNEQFF. The DNA for the CDR3 is TGTGCCTGGAGTCAAACAGGAACCTACAATGAGCAGTTCTTC.

The chain's CDR3 is CASSPAGGFGTGELFF. The CDR3 region has the DNA TGTGCCAGTAGTCCAGCGGGAGGATTCGGGACCGGGGAGCTGTTTTTT. The genes are TRBV19 and TRBJ2-2; 9 bases are shared with TRBD2. Germline values: CDR1 LNHDA, CDR2 SQIVND (reference sequence). Trimming at V came to 5 bases and at J to 5 bases, leaving 9 bases not matched to a gene. The CDR3 spans 16 residues.

The genes are TRBV18 and TRBJ1-2, with 12 bases fitting TRBD1. Germline V gives CDR1 KGHSH, CDR2 LQKENI. The junction had 11 bases not matched to a gene; V was cut back by 4 bases and J by 8 bases. The CDR3 has 16 amino acids. The CDR3 is CASSQRDRGLPGGYTF. As DNA, the CDR3 is TGTGCCAGCTCACAAAGGGACAGGGGGCTCCCCGGAGGCTACACCTTC.

The gene calls are TRBV5-4 and TRBJ2-1, with 9 nucleotides matching TRBD2. Germline lookup yields CDR1 SGHNT and CDR2 YYREEE (reference sequence). Trimming took 0 bases from V and 2 from J; bases not matched to a gene: 9. This CDR3 has 18 residues. CDR3 nucleotides: TGTGCCAGCAGCTTGGGGTCGGTTAGCGGGGGCGCCTACAATGAGCAGTTCTTC. The encoded protein is CASSLGSVSGGAYNEQFF.

The rearrangement uses TRBV9 and TRBJ1-4; D is uncertain. With 0 bases removed from V and 0 bases from J, the gap between germline ends came to 6 bases. CDR1 and CDR2 from the germline V gene are SGDLS and YYNGEE. The CDR3 has 15 residues. The CDR3 loop reads CASSVGRATNEKLFF. The CDR3 region has the DNA TGTGCCAGCAGCGTAGGACGGGCAACTAATGAAAAACTGTTTTTT. Full variable domain (outside the CDR3, taken from reference TRBV9 and TRBJ1-4): DSGVTQTPKHLITATGQRVTLRCSPRSGDLSVYWYQQSLDQGLQFLIQYYNGEERAKGNILERFSAQQFPDLHSELNLSSLELGDSALYFCASSVGRATNEKLFFGSGTQLSVL.

V is TRBV9 and J is TRBJ2-5; TRBD2 matches at 7 bases. Losses at the gene ends were 4 bases for V and 2 bases for J; bases not matched to a gene: 8. Germline CDR1 SGDLS, CDR2 YYNGEE. The CDR3 covers 15 residues. CDR3 loop: CASSPPGGRQETQYF. CDR3 DNA: TGTGCCAGCAGCCCACCGGGGGGACGACAAGAGACCCAGTACTTC. Full variable domain (remainder filled in from reference TRBV9 and TRBJ2-5): DSGVTQTPKHLITATGQRVTLRCSPRSGDLSVYWYQQSLDQGLQFLIQYYNGEERAKGNILERFSAQQFPDLHSELNLSSLELGDSALYFCASSPPGGRQETQYFGPGTRLLVL.

The chain carries TRBV3-1 (or the pseudogene TRBV3-2) and TRBJ1-1; 7 nucleotides agree with TRBD1. The CDR3 loop spans 14 amino acids. V dropped 2 bases and J dropped 8; count of bases not matched to a gene: 8. The germline CDR1 and CDR2 sequences are LGHDT and YNNKEL (reference sequence). CDR3 coding DNA: TGTGCCAGCAGCCAACTGAGGGACAGTTCCGAAGCTTTCTTT. Encoded protein: CASSQLRDSSEAFF.

In its sample, this clone was seen a few times. The chain is built from TRBV15 and TRBJ1-6; a weak D match, TRBD1 (6 bases). The CDR3 is made up of 13 amino acids. CDR1 is LNHNV, CDR2 YYDKDF, per germline (reference sequence). V was cut by 6 bases and J by 10 bases, with 13 bases left in between. The chain's CDR3 is CATSQGRESPLHF. CDR3 sequence (DNA): TGTGCCACCAGTCAGGGGCGGGAGTCACCCCTCCACTTT.

The CDR3 nucleotides read TGTGCCAGCAGGGGACAGCATGGGCCTAACTATGGCTACACCTTC. Residues: CASRGQHGPNYGYTF. The gene calls are TRBV27 and TRBJ1-2; 7 nucleotides line up with TRBD1. Germline CDR1 reads MNHEY; CDR2 reads SMNVEV (reference sequence). Trimming took 6 bases from V and 0 from J; bases not matched to a gene: 7. This CDR3 comprises 15 residues.

The J gene is TRBJ2-7, the V gene TRBV6-5; D gene uncertain. V dropped 0 bases and J dropped 6 bases, with 12 bases sitting between them. Germline V gene lookup returns CDR1 MNHEY and CDR2 SVGAGI. The CDR3 extends over 14 amino acids. CDR3 nucleotides: TGTGCCAGCAGTTACTCGAAACAGTTAGTCGAGCAGTACTTC. Its translation is CASSYSKQLVEQYF.

The chain recombines TRBV5-8 with TRBJ2-7; 8 bases are shared with TRBD1. Germline V gene lookup returns CDR1 SGHTS and CDR2 YDEGEE. The CDR3 is 19 residues long. Trimming cost V 5 bases and J 4 bases; bases outside gene matches: 23. The CDR3: CASRTLALLSGGLSYEQYF. DNA for the CDR3: TGTGCCAGCAGAACCCTGGCCCTCTTATCAGGGGGCTTATCGTACGAGCAGTACTTC.

The chain carries TRBV2 and TRBJ2-5, with D tentatively TRBD1 (5 bases). The V end lost 7 bases, the J end lost 5 bases, and 14 bases lay between the germline ends. The CDR3 loop spans 13 amino acids. Germline CDR1 SNHLY, CDR2 FYNNEI. CDR3 nucleotides: TGTGCCAGCATCCCAGGGATTTTGGAGACCCAGTACTTC. Residues: CASIPGILETQYF. Full variable domain (outside the CDR3, taken from reference TRBV2 and TRBJ2-5): EPEVTQTPSHQVTQMGQEVILRCVPISNHLYFYWYRQILGQKVEFLVSFYNNEISEKSEIFDDQFSVERPDGSNFTLKIRSTKLEDSAMYFCASIPGILETQYFGPGTRLLVL.

The chain carries TRBV19 and TRBJ1-1, with a tentative D call TRBD1 (5 bases). This CDR3 contains 15 residues. The ends were cut back, 1 base at V and 5 bases at J, with 14 bases in the middle. CDR1 is LNHDA and CDR2 is SQIVND in the germline V gene (reference sequence). CDR3 region: CASSIVITGVTEAFF. In nucleotides, the CDR3 is TGTGCCAGTAGTATAGTCATCACAGGTGTGACTGAAGCTTTCTTT.

The genes are TRBV5-1 and TRBJ2-7; perhaps TRBD2 as D (5 bases). The germline V and J ends were trimmed by 0 bases and 11 bases, with 18 bases remaining between them. Per germline, CDR1 SGHRS and CDR2 YFSETQ. This CDR3 is 14 amino acids long. CDR3 DNA sequence: TGCGCCAGCAGCTTGGAGGATCCCGGGTACGGGGAGTACTTC. The encoded protein is CASSLEDPGYGEYF.

This chain joins TRBV5-1 and TRBJ2-7, with TRBD2 as a possible D gene (6 bases). This CDR3 is built from 16 residues. V was trimmed by 0 bases and J by 4 bases, leaving 17 bases between them. Germline CDR1 reads SGHRS; CDR2 reads YFSETQ. The CDR3 nucleotides read TGCGCCAGCAGCTTGGCCAGTAGGGACTTAGGTTACGAGCAGTACTTC. Amino acid sequence: CASSLASRDLGYEQYF.

This rearrangement joins TRBV4-1 to TRBJ2-3; TRBD2 matches at 10 bases. The junction had 7 bases not matched to a gene; V was cut back by 8 bases and J by 5 bases. The CDR3 has 14 residues. Germline V CDR1 and CDR2: MGHRA, YSYEKL. CDR3 coding DNA: TGCGCCAGCGCACCTAGCGGGAGAGGAGATACGCAGTATTTT. It yields the protein CASAPSGRGDTQYF.

V gene TRBV27 combines with J gene TRBJ2-1; 8 positions agree with TRBD2. Germline CDR1 reads MNHEY; CDR2 reads SMNVEV (reference sequence). Trimming removed 4 bases from V and 4 bases from J; junction bases left unmatched: 6. CDR3 length equals 15 residues. The CDR3 DNA sequence: TGTGCCAGCAGTTCCCAACGGGAGGGATACAATGAGCAGTTCTTC. This codes for CASSSQREGYNEQFF.

J is TRBJ1-2 and V is TRBV2, with TRBD1 matching 8 bases. CDR1 SNHLY and CDR2 FYNNEI come from the germline V gene. The CDR3 length is 13 residues. V lost 7 bases to trimming and J lost 7 bases; unmatched junction nucleotides: 8. The CDR3 DNA follows: TGTGCCAGCACCTGGACAGGGTCTACTGGCTACACCTTC. As protein: CASTWTGSTGYTF. The whole variable domain, filled in from reference TRBV2 and TRBJ1-2, reads EPEVTQTPSHQVTQMGQEVILRCVPISNHLYFYWYRQILGQKVEFLVSFYNNEISEKSEIFDDQFSVERPDGSNFTLKIRSTKLEDSAMYFCASTWTGSTGYTFGSGTRLTVV.

This clone was seen only once. The chain has TRBV2 and TRBJ2-7, with D perhaps TRBD1 (5 bases). The V gene's germline CDR1 is SNHLY and CDR2 FYNNEI. V lost 2 bases and J 3 bases, leaving 11 bases between the germline ends. The CDR3 has 14 amino acids. The CDR3 DNA follows: TGTGCCAGCAGTGAATTGGTCCAGGGCTACGAGCAGTACTTC. Encoded protein: CASSELVQGYEQYF.

V usage is TRBV10-3 and J usage is TRBJ2-3, with 9 bases matching TRBD2. J lost 3 bases, V lost 2 bases, and 9 bases had no gene match. CDR3 size: 17 residues. Germline-derived CDR1 and CDR2 are ENHRY and SYGVKD. The CDR3 sequence is CAISEAIAGAVTDTQYF. CDR3 in DNA: TGTGCCATCAGTGAGGCGATAGCGGGAGCCGTTACAGATACGCAGTATTTT.

This rearrangement joins TRBV9 to TRBJ2-1, with a weak D call TRBD2 (7 bases). The V gene lost 4 bases and the J gene lost 5 bases, with 19 bases spanning the gap. This CDR3 is built from 16 residues. Germline V gene sequence: CDR1 SGDLS, CDR2 YYNGEE. CDR3 sequence: CASSSLGGLGNNEQFF. As DNA, the CDR3 is TGTGCCAGCAGCTCCTTGGGGGGGCTAGGAAACAATGAGCAGTTCTTC.

This chain links TRBV30 with TRBJ1-4, with 7 nucleotides matching TRBD1. Germline trimming cut 3 bases from V and 4 bases from J; bases unmatched to any gene: 5. This CDR3 region has 14 residues. CDR1 GTSNPN and CDR2 SVGIG come from the germline V gene (reference sequence). The DNA for the CDR3 is TGTGCCTGGAGGGTGACAGGGATTAATGAAAAACTGTTTTTT. As protein: CAWRVTGINEKLFF.

J is TRBJ2-1 and V is TRBV18; TRBD1 agrees at 7 bases. CDR1 KGHSH and CDR2 LQKENI come from the germline V gene. V trimming: 3 bases; J trimming: 4 bases; junction bases outside the gene matches: 3. The CDR3 covers 14 residues. The CDR3 nucleotides read TGTGCCAGCTCACCGTCGGGACAGTACAATGAGCAGTTCTTC. It encodes CASSPSGQYNEQFF.

A word on this clone: The sample has other DNA sequences that encode this CDR3 too. V gene TRBV6-5 combines with J gene TRBJ1-1; D might be TRBD1 (5 bases). V was pared by 0 bases and J by 3 bases, with 8 bases between. Per the germline V gene, CDR1 is MNHEY and CDR2 is SVGAGI. The CDR3 contains 14 residues. CDR3 coding DNA: TGTGCCAGCAGTTACTCTCCGGGGGACACTGAAGCTTTCTTT. Translating gives CASSYSPGDTEAFF.

J is TRBJ1-1 and V is TRBV7-2, with 10 bases matching TRBD1. This CDR3 has 16 amino acids. Germline V CDR1 and CDR2: SGHTA, FQGNSA. The J segment lost 6 bases and the V segment lost 7 bases, leaving 14 bases of the junction unmatched. Here the CDR3 DNA reads TGTGCCAGCATACGCTTCCCAGTAGGGACAGGGGCTGAAGCTTTCTTT. The encoded protein is CASIRFPVGTGAEAFF. The full variable domain, rest sourced from reference TRBV7-2 and TRBJ1-1, is GAGVSQSPSNKVTEKGKDVELRCDPISGHTALYWYRQSLGQGLEFLIYFQGNSAPDKSGLPSDRFSAERTGGSVSTLTIQRTQQEDSAVYLCASIRFPVGTGAEAFFGQGTRLTVV.

The chain employs TRBV7-3 and TRBJ2-1; D is unresolved. The CDR3 spans 15 residues. The ends were cut back, 0 bases at V and 10 bases at J, with 16 bases in the middle. In germline, CDR1 is SGHTA, CDR2 FQGTGA. The CDR3 loop reads CASSLTFTTPREQFF. CDR3 sequence (DNA): TGTGCCAGCAGCTTAACCTTCACTACCCCAAGGGAGCAGTTCTTC.

The chain links TRBV30 to TRBJ1-2; 8 positions match TRBD1. This CDR3 has 15 residues. With 0 bases clipped from V and 4 bases from J, the junction kept 7 bases outside the gene matches. CDR1 is GTSNPN, CDR2 SVGIG, per germline (reference sequence). CDR3 coding DNA: TGTGCCTGGAGTGTAATGCAGGGGGCTATCTATGGCTACACCTTC. Its translation is CAWSVMQGAIYGYTF.

This clone was seen a single time. The V gene is TRBV7-9, the J gene TRBJ1-2; 8 bases line up with TRBD1. CDR1 is SEHNR and CDR2 is FQNEAQ in the germline V gene (reference sequence). Trimming at V came to 3 bases and at J to 1 base, leaving 4 bases not matched to a gene. This CDR3 is 15 amino acids long. The CDR3: CASSFGQGNNYGYTF. The CDR3 nucleotides are TGTGCCAGCAGCTTCGGACAGGGTAATAACTATGGCTACACCTTC.

The rearrangement uses TRBV29-1 and TRBJ1-1; D gene unclear. The V and J ends lost 1 base and 8 bases respectively, with 20 bases between them. This CDR3 spans 15 amino acids. Germline CDR1 and CDR2: SQVTM and ANQGSEA. This CDR3 is CSVEGLDGPGLEAFF. The CDR3, as DNA: TGCAGCGTTGAAGGACTCGACGGCCCTGGCCTGGAAGCTTTCTTT.

The rearrangement uses TRBV6-6 and TRBJ2-5; D remains unclear. CDR3 length: 12 residues. Germline CDR1 MNHNY, CDR2 SVGAGI (reference sequence). V lost 5 bases, J lost 3 bases, and 7 bases lay in between. In DNA form, the CDR3 reads TGTGCCAGCAGTAAACCGGAAGAGACCCAGTACTTC. This encodes CASSKPEETQYF.